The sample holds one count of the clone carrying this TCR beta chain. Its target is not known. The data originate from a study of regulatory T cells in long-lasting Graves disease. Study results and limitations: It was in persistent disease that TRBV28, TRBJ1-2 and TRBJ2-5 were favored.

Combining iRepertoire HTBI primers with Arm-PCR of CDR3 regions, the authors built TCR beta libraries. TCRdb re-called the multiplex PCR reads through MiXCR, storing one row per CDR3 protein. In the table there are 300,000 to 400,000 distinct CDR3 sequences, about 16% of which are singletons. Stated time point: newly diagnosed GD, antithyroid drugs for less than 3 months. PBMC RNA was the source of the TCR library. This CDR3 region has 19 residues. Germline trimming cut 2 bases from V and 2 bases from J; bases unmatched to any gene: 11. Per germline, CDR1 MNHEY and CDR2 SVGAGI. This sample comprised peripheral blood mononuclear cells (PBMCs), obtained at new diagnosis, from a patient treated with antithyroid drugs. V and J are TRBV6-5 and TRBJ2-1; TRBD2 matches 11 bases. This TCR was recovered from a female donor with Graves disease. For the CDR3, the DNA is TGTGCCAGCAGTTACCTTCGGCTAGCGGGGGGTGCGCCCTACAATGAGCAGTTCTTC. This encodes CASSYLRLAGGAPYNEQFF.